This T cell receptor (beta chain) is from a study of CD8 T cells in ankylosing spondylitis. A remark on this clonotype: Its antigen is not known.

Notes on the study in general: Disease-linked clones reportedly concentrated significantly in matched ankylosing spondylitis synovial fluid. Certain motif variants had earlier been reported in reactive arthritis synovial fluid and blood. Characteristic, it appeared, of ankylosing spondylitis blood was a TCR beta motif of eight highly homologous variants.

Libraries of TCR beta came from quantitative 5'-RACE with molecular barcodes. TCRdb independently ran MiXCR on the 5' RACE reads; one entry per CDR3 protein. The sample shows around 25,000 distinct CDR3 sequences, approximately 13% of them seen only once. This TCR came from a male donor with ankylosing spondylitis or in good health (not recorded which). The specimen sequenced was blood.

The DNA for the CDR3 is TGTGCCAGTAGTATTGGAGGGGCCGCCTTCTTTAGCAATCAGCCCCAGCATTTT. Protein sequence: CASSIGGAAFFSNQPQHF. The chain couples TRBV19 to TRBJ1-5, with D possibly matching TRBD1 (5 bases). V was trimmed by 3 bases and J by 0 bases, leaving 18 bases between them. The CDR3 totals 18 residues. From germline, CDR1 is LNHDA and CDR2 SQIVND (reference sequence).